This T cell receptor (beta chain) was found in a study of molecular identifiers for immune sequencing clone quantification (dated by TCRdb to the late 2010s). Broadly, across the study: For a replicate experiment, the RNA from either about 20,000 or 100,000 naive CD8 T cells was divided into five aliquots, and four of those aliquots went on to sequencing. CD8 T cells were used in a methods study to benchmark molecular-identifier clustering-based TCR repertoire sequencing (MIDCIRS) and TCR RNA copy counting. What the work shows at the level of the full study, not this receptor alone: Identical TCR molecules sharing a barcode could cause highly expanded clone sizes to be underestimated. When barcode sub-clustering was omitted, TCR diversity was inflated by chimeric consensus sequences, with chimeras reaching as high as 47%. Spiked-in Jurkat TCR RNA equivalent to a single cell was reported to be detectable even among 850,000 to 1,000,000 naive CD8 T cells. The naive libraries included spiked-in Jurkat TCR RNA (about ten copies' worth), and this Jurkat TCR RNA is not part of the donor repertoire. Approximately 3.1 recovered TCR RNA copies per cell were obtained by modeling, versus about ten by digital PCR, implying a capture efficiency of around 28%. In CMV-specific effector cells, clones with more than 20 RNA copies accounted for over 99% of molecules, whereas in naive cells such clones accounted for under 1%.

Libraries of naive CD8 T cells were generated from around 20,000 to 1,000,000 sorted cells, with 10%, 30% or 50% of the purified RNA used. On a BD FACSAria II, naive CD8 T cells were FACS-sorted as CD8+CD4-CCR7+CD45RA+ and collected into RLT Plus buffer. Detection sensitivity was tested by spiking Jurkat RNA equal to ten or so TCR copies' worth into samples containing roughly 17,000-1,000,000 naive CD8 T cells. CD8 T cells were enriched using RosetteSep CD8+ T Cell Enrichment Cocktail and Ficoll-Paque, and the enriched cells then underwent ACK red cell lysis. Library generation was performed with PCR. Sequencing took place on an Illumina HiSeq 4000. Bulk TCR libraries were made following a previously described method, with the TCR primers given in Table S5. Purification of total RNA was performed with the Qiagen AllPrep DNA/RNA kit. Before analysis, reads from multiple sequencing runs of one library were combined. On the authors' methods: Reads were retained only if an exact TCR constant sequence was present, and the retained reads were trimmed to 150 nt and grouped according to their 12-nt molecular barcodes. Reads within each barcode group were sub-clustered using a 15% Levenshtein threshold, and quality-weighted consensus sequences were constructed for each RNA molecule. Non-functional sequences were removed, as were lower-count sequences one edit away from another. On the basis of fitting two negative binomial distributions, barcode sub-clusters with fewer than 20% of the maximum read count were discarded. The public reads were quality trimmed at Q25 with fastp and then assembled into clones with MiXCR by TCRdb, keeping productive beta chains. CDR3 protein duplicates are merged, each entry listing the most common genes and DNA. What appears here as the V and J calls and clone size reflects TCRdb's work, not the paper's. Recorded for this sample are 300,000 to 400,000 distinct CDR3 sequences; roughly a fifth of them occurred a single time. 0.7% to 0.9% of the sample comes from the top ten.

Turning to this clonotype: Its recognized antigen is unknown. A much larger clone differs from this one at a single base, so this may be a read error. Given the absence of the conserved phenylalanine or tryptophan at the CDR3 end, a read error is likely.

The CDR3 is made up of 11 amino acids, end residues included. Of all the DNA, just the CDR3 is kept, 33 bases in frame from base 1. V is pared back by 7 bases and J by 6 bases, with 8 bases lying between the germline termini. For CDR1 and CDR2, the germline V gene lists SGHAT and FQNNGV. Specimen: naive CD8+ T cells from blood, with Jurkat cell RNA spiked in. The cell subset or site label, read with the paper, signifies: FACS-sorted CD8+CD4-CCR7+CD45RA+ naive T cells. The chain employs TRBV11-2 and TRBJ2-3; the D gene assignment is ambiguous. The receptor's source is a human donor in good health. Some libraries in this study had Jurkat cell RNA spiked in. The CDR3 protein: CASTRWDTQYL. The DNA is TGTGCCAGCACCCGTTGGGATACGCAGTATCTT.